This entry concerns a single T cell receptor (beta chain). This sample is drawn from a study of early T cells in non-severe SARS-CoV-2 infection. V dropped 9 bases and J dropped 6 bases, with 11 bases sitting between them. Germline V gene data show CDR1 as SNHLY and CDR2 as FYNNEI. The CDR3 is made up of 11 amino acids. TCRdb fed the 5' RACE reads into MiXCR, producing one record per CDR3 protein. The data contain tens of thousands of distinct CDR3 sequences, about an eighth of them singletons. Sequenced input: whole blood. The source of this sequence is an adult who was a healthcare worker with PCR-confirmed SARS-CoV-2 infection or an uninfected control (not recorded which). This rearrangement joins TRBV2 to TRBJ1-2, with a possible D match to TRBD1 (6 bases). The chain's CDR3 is CARQGPDGYTF. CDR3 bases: TGTGCCAGACAGGGCCCCGATGGCTACACCTTC.